The 8 T cell receptor beta chains below were found in one sample sequenced in a study of CD8 T cells in Susac syndrome. Random hexamers primed reverse transcription of about 0.5 to 1 ug RNA. TCRdb ran MiXCR on the immunoSEQ multiplex PCR reads and lists one entry per CDR3 protein. The sample has 200,000 or so distinct CDR3 sequences, nearly 95% seen once; the top ten hold approximately 0.097%. The sample consisted of CD4+ T cells from PBMCs. The source is a human donor with multiple sclerosis.

The rearrangement links TRBV20-1 to TRBJ2-3; unclear D gene. Germline lookup yields CDR1 DFQATT and CDR2 SNEGSKA (reference sequence). Deletions cut 3 bases from V and 7 bases from J, with 8 bases between. The CDR3 has 11 residues. The CDR3 DNA follows: TGCAGTGCTAGTGAAGAGCATACGCAGTATTTT. Translating it yields CSASEEHTQYF.

The chain couples TRBV6-5 to TRBJ2-2; either TRBD1 or TRBD2 may fit D (5 bases each). The CDR3 consists of 14 residues. The ends were cut back, 6 bases at V and 5 bases at J, with 13 bases in the middle. Germline lookup yields CDR1 MNHEY and CDR2 SVGAGI. The CDR3 sequence: CASRWGSMTGELFF. CDR3 nucleotide sequence: TGTGCCAGCAGGTGGGGGAGTATGACCGGGGAGCTGTTTTTT.

The chain is built from TRBV29-1 and TRBJ1-2, with TRBD1 matching 7 bases. V gave up 2 bases and J gave up 7 bases; unmatched junction bases: 4. The CDR3 runs to 12 residues. Germline V gene lookup returns CDR1 SQVTM and CDR2 ANQGSEA. CDR3 coding DNA: TGCAGCGTTGAATCGACAGGGAGTGGCTACACCTTC. It codes for CSVESTGSGYTF.

The chain combines TRBV18 with TRBJ2-5; TRBD1 matches at 8 bases. This CDR3 spans 14 amino acids. Per germline, CDR1 KGHSH and CDR2 LQKENI. V shed 3 bases, J shed 5 bases, and the junction held 5 bases outside the gene matches. The CDR3, as DNA: TGTGCCAGCTCACCTGGACAGGGCGGGGAGACCCAGTACTTC. Its protein product is CASSPGQGGETQYF.

This chain links TRBV7-2 with TRBJ2-3; unclear D gene. V lost 6 bases and J lost 11, with 15 bases in between. The CDR3 consists of 12 residues. The germline CDR1 and CDR2 sequences are SGHTA and FQGNSA. CDR3 in DNA: TGTGCCAGCAGTAGAAGCCGGGTAGAGCAGTATTTT. Its protein product is CASSRSRVEQYF.

The chain is built from TRBV19 and TRBJ2-6; TRBD1 might be the D (5 bases). CDR1 is LNHDA, CDR2 SQIVND, per germline (reference sequence). Trimming cost V 4 bases and J 2 bases, with 12 bases left between them. The CDR3 covers 16 residues. CDR3 sequence reads: CASSKGYPPGANVLTF. The DNA for the CDR3 is TGTGCCAGTAGTAAGGGGTACCCTCCTGGGGCCAACGTCCTGACTTTC. The whole variable domain, filled in from reference TRBV19 and TRBJ2-6, reads DGGITQSPKYLFRKEGQNVTLSCEQNLNHDAMYWYRQDPGQGLRLIYYSQIVNDFQKGDIAEGYSVSREKKESFPLTVTSAQKNPTAFYLCASSKGYPPGANVLTFGAGSRLTVL.

The chain links TRBV30 to TRBJ2-3; 7 nucleotides line up with TRBD1. The CDR3 is 14 residues long. Germline lookup yields CDR1 GTSNPN and CDR2 SVGIG (reference sequence). The V and J ends lost 2 bases and 2 bases, in that order; junction bases with no gene match: 4. CDR3 region: CAWSRDSFTDTQYF. CDR3 bases: TGTGCCTGGAGTCGGGACAGCTTCACAGATACGCAGTATTTT.

The genes are TRBV29-1 and TRBJ1-1; no reliable D call. V gave up 3 bases and J gave up 4 bases, with 9 bases separating them. The CDR3 loop spans 12 amino acids. Germline CDR1 SQVTM, CDR2 ANQGSEA. CDR3 sequence (DNA): TGCAGCGTTGAGAAAGGAAGCACTGAAGCTTTCTTT. Protein sequence: CSVEKGSTEAFF.